A selection of T cell receptor beta chains follows, all from one sample in a study of T cells in Graves' hyperthyroidism and ophthalmopathy. TCRdb ran MiXCR on the multiplex PCR reads and lists one entry per CDR3 protein. The data hold around 350,000 distinct CDR3 sequences, with about 19% observed a single time. Sequences were obtained from blood. The receptors were gathered from a woman younger than 35 with Graves' hyperthyroidism. CDR3s include the opening cysteine and the closing phenylalanine or tryptophan. The order of the fields is clone size, D gene, J gene, V gene, CDR3 DNA, CDR3 protein. A D gene is named only where the DNA matches it firmly. Only part of the rows carry a size: once, few, many, or a class if the clone is expanded.

abundance: many; d_gene: -; j_gene: TRBJ2-2; v_gene: TRBV12-3/TRBV12-4; CDR3nt: TGTGCCAGCACCGGCGGGACTCTTAACACCGGGGAGCTGTTTTTT; CDR3aa: CASTGGTLNTGELFF
abundance: -; d_gene: -; j_gene: TRBJ1-1; v_gene: TRBV20-1; CDR3nt: TGCAGTGCTAGAGATCTGTTGGGTGGGGTCACTGAAGCTTTCTTT; CDR3aa: CSARDLLGGVTEAFF
abundance: many; d_gene: -; j_gene: TRBJ2-5; v_gene: TRBV24-1; CDR3nt: TGTGCCACCAGTGATTCAAATCAAGAGACCCAGTACTTC; CDR3aa: CATSDSNQETQYF
abundance: few; d_gene: -; j_gene: TRBJ2-7; v_gene: TRBV4-1; CDR3nt: TGCGCCAGCAGCGCCCGCCTTGAGTACGAGCAGTACTTC; CDR3aa: CASSARLEYEQYF
abundance: many; d_gene: -; j_gene: TRBJ1-2; v_gene: TRBV28; CDR3nt: TGTGCCAGCAGTAGACAAGGACTTGAAGGTCGGGCTAACTATGGCTACACCTTC; CDR3aa: CASSRQGLEGRANYGYTF
abundance: many; d_gene: -; j_gene: TRBJ1-1; v_gene: TRBV4-2; CDR3nt: TGTGCCAGCAGCCAAGATCTGAGTCGGGCATTCACTGAAGCTTTCTTT; CDR3aa: CASSQDLSRAFTEAFF
abundance: few; d_gene: TRBD1; j_gene: TRBJ1-2; v_gene: TRBV7-9; CDR3nt: TGTCCCAGCAGCCCGCGGACAGGGGGCGGCTACACCTTC; CDR3aa: CPSSPRTGGGYTF
abundance: many; d_gene: -; j_gene: TRBJ2-2; v_gene: TRBV6-2/TRBV6-3; CDR3nt: TGTGCCAGCATCTGGGCAGACAACACCGGGGAGCTGTTTTTT; CDR3aa: CASIWADNTGELFF
abundance: -; d_gene: TRBD1; j_gene: TRBJ1-2; v_gene: TRBV5-4; CDR3nt: TGTGCCAGCAGCGGAAGACAGGGGCCCTATGGCTACACCTTC; CDR3aa: CASSGRQGPYGYTF
abundance: -; d_gene: -; j_gene: TRBJ2-5; v_gene: TRBV6-1; CDR3nt: TGTGCCAGCACCCGAACCTTAGTCCCAGAGACCCAGTACTTC; CDR3aa: CASTRTLVPETQYF
abundance: many; d_gene: TRBD2; j_gene: TRBJ2-7; v_gene: TRBV20-1; CDR3nt: TGCAGTGCTAGAGATTGGACACTAGCGGGGGGTGAGCAGTACTTC; CDR3aa: CSARDWTLAGGEQYF
abundance: many; d_gene: TRBD1; j_gene: TRBJ2-7; v_gene: TRBV6-1; CDR3nt: TGTGCCAGCAGGACCGGACAGGGCTACGAGCAGTACTTC; CDR3aa: CASRTGQGYEQYF
abundance: many; d_gene: TRBD1; j_gene: TRBJ1-2; v_gene: TRBV6-5; CDR3nt: TGTGCCAGCAGTTACGCGTTAGGGGGCAGTGGCTATGGCTACACCTTC; CDR3aa: CASSYALGGSGYGYTF
abundance: -; d_gene: -; j_gene: TRBJ1-1; v_gene: TRBV2; CDR3nt: TGTGCCAGCAGTGCCCGGGGTCGGGCCAATACTGAAGCTTTCTTT; CDR3aa: CASSARGRANTEAFF
abundance: -; d_gene: -; j_gene: TRBJ1-2; v_gene: TRBV12-3/TRBV12-4; CDR3nt: TGTGCCAGCAGTTGGCGAGGTTCCTATGGCTACACCTTC; CDR3aa: CASSWRGSYGYTF
abundance: -; d_gene: -; j_gene: TRBJ1-1; v_gene: TRBV28; CDR3nt: TGTGCCAGCAGTCGCTCAAAGACCTCGCCTAACACTGAAGCTTTCTTT; CDR3aa: CASSRSKTSPNTEAFF
abundance: many; d_gene: TRBD1; j_gene: TRBJ1-1; v_gene: TRBV7-8; CDR3nt: TGTGCCAGCAGCCAGGGACAGGGATCTGAAGCTTTCTTT; CDR3aa: CASSQGQGSEAFF
abundance: -; d_gene: -; j_gene: TRBJ2-2; v_gene: TRBV19; CDR3nt: TGTGCCAGTAGTATACGGCTGGTATTGAACACCGGGGAGCTGTTTTTT; CDR3aa: CASSIRLVLNTGELFF
abundance: many; d_gene: TRBD1; j_gene: TRBJ1-1; v_gene: TRBV20-1; CDR3nt: TGCAGTGCTAAAATCGGGACAGGGAACACTGAAGCTTTCTTT; CDR3aa: CSAKIGTGNTEAFF
abundance: many; d_gene: TRBD2; j_gene: TRBJ2-2; v_gene: TRBV11-2; CDR3nt: TGTGCCAGCTCGGGAGGTCGATCACCTGGGGAGCTGTTTTTT; CDR3aa: CASSGGRSPGELFF
abundance: few; d_gene: TRBD2; j_gene: TRBJ2-5; v_gene: TRBV3-1; CDR3nt: TGTGCCAGCAGCGGATCCCATAGCGGGGGCGCAGGGGAGACCCAGTACTTC; CDR3aa: CASSGSHSGGAGETQYF
abundance: many; d_gene: -; j_gene: TRBJ2-4; v_gene: TRBV12-3/TRBV12-4; CDR3nt: TGTGCCAGCACCCTCATCCAGGGGGGGTCCAAAAACATTCAGTACTTC; CDR3aa: CASTLIQGGSKNIQYF